Listed below are T cell receptor beta chains from one sample, sequenced in a study of shared clonotypes between healthy human individuals. Libraries were prepared by immunoSEQ multiplex PCR; TCRdb keeps only in-frame clonotypes and omits some of them. The data show around 2,000,000 clones, with approximately 94% seen just once and more than 1.5% held by the top ten. Sequencing input: naive CD8+ T cells from PBMCs. Receptors were obtained from a young man in good health. Some clones in this sample may be carry-over from other donors' samples. Each CDR3 is given with its conserved first and last residue. The D gene is left open where the match is weak. Only part of the rows carry a size: once, few, many, or a class if the clone is expanded.

d_gene: TRBD2
j_gene: TRBJ2-1
v_gene: TRBV7-3
abundance: NA
CDR3nt: TGTGCCAGCAGCTTCGGACTAGCGAGAACCTACAATGAGCAGTTCTTC
CDR3aa: CASSFGLARTYNEQFF

d_gene: NA
j_gene: TRBJ2-1
v_gene: TRBV11-2
abundance: NA
CDR3nt: TGTGCCAGCTCCAGGAGTGGGAATGAGCAGTTCTTC
CDR3aa: CASSRSGNEQFF

d_gene: NA
j_gene: TRBJ2-4
v_gene: TRBV28
abundance: NA
CDR3nt: TGTGCCAGCGAGGGAAGTTGGGCCAAAAACATTCAGTACTTC
CDR3aa: CASEGSWAKNIQYF

d_gene: NA
j_gene: TRBJ1-1
v_gene: TRBV5-6
abundance: NA
CDR3nt: TGTGCCAGCAGCCTAGGGCAGGGCGAGACTGAAGCTTTCTTT
CDR3aa: CASSLGQGETEAFF

d_gene: NA
j_gene: TRBJ1-1
v_gene: TRBV30
abundance: few
CDR3nt: TGTGCCCGTGGGGCGGGCACTGAAGCTTTCTTT
CDR3aa: CARGAGTEAFF

d_gene: TRBD1
j_gene: TRBJ2-7
v_gene: TRBV30
abundance: NA
CDR3nt: TGTGCCTGGAGTCCCCCCGGGACAGGGGACTACTTGGCAACCTACGAGCAGTACTTC
CDR3aa: CAWSPPGTGDYLATYEQYF

d_gene: NA
j_gene: TRBJ1-5
v_gene: TRBV29-1
abundance: NA
CDR3nt: TGCAGCGTGGGCGATGGGCCCCAGCATTTT
CDR3aa: CSVGDGPQHF

d_gene: TRBD1
j_gene: TRBJ1-1
v_gene: TRBV9
abundance: NA
CDR3nt: TGTGCCAGCAGCGTCGGACAGGGGGCGTCGAACACTGAAGCTTTCTTT
CDR3aa: CASSVGQGASNTEAFF

d_gene: NA
j_gene: TRBJ2-3
v_gene: TRBV2
abundance: NA
CDR3nt: TGTGCCAGCAGTGAGGCAGCTTCCAGCACAGATACGCAGTATTTT
CDR3aa: CASSEAASSTDTQYF

d_gene: NA
j_gene: TRBJ2-2
v_gene: TRBV27
abundance: NA
CDR3nt: TGTGCCAGCAGTTTGTCTACGATCCCCGGGGAGCTGTTTTTT
CDR3aa: CASSLSTIPGELFF

d_gene: TRBD1
j_gene: TRBJ2-2
v_gene: TRBV5-1
abundance: NA
CDR3nt: TGCGCCATCAGACAGGGCCACGGGGAGCTGTTTTTT
CDR3aa: CAIRQGHGELFF

d_gene: TRBD1
j_gene: TRBJ1-2
v_gene: TRBV10-3
abundance: few
CDR3nt: TGTGCCATCCTGGACAGGGGTATTGCTGGCTACACCTTC
CDR3aa: CAILDRGIAGYTF

d_gene: NA
j_gene: TRBJ2-1
v_gene: TRBV9
abundance: NA
CDR3nt: TGTGCCAGCAGCGTAGACGGACACAATGAGCAGTTCTTC
CDR3aa: CASSVDGHNEQFF

d_gene: TRBD1
j_gene: TRBJ1-5
v_gene: TRBV19
abundance: NA
CDR3nt: TGTGCCAGTAACCCCGACAGGGAAGGCAATCAGCCCCAGCATTTT
CDR3aa: CASNPDREGNQPQHF

d_gene: NA
j_gene: TRBJ1-5
v_gene: TRBV27
abundance: NA
CDR3nt: TGTGCCAGCAGCCCAGTCGGGGCCAATGGGCCCCAGCATTTT
CDR3aa: CASSPVGANGPQHF

d_gene: TRBD2
j_gene: TRBJ2-5
v_gene: TRBV27
abundance: NA
CDR3nt: TGTGCCAGCAGTTTGGGACTAGCGGAAGTAAAAGAGACCCAGTACTTC
CDR3aa: CASSLGLAEVKETQYF

d_gene: NA
j_gene: TRBJ2-5
v_gene: TRBV25-1
abundance: NA
CDR3nt: TGTGCCAGCAGCCCCCCACTTCAGGAGCGAGAGACCCAGTACTTC
CDR3aa: CASSPPLQERETQYF

d_gene: NA
j_gene: TRBJ2-2
v_gene: TRBV7-3
abundance: NA
CDR3nt: TGTGCCAGCAGCCCTTTAGATCCCGGGGAGCTGTTTTTT
CDR3aa: CASSPLDPGELFF

d_gene: NA
j_gene: TRBJ1-5
v_gene: TRBV27
abundance: NA
CDR3nt: TGTGCCAGCAGTTACCGGGACGGGAATCAGCCCCAGCATTTT
CDR3aa: CASSYRDGNQPQHF

d_gene: NA
j_gene: TRBJ2-7
v_gene: TRBV19
abundance: NA
CDR3nt: TGTGCCAGTAGCCCCAAGTCGGCCTACGAGCAGTACTTC
CDR3aa: CASSPKSAYEQYF

d_gene: NA
j_gene: TRBJ1-5
v_gene: TRBV5-4
abundance: NA
CDR3nt: TGTGCCAGCAGCTTTTCGGCATTTAGCAATCAGCCCCAGCATTTT
CDR3aa: CASSFSAFSNQPQHF

d_gene: NA
j_gene: TRBJ2-7
v_gene: TRBV27
abundance: NA
CDR3nt: TGTGCCAGCAGTTTTGCAGGGCCTGTTTACGAGCAGTACTTC
CDR3aa: CASSFAGPVYEQYF

d_gene: TRBD1
j_gene: TRBJ1-2
v_gene: TRBV29-1
abundance: NA
CDR3nt: TGCAGCGTGGGTAACAGGGGGGCCTATGGCTACACCTTC
CDR3aa: CSVGNRGAYGYTF

d_gene: NA
j_gene: TRBJ2-1
v_gene: TRBV29-1
abundance: NA
CDR3nt: TGCAGCGTTGAAGGTAACACAGAGCCCACCTACAATGAGCAGTTCTTC
CDR3aa: CSVEGNTEPTYNEQFF

d_gene: NA
j_gene: TRBJ1-1
v_gene: TRBV4-2
abundance: NA
CDR3nt: TGTGCCAGCAGTCCCAACCCCCAGGGCCCGCGGGGCACTGAAGCTTTCTTT
CDR3aa: CASSPNPQGPRGTEAFF

d_gene: TRBD2
j_gene: TRBJ2-1
v_gene: TRBV28
abundance: NA
CDR3nt: TGTGCCAATAGCGGGGGGCTAGGGAATGAGCAGTTCTTC
CDR3aa: CANSGGLGNEQFF

d_gene: TRBD2
j_gene: TRBJ2-7
v_gene: TRBV2
abundance: NA
CDR3nt: TGTGCCAGCAGCGCCGGGACTAGCGGTGCCTACGAGCAGTACTTC
CDR3aa: CASSAGTSGAYEQYF

d_gene: TRBD2
j_gene: TRBJ2-7
v_gene: TRBV2
abundance: NA
CDR3nt: TGTGCCAGCAGTGAAAACGCGGGAGGCGGCCACGAGCAGTACTTC
CDR3aa: CASSENAGGGHEQYF

d_gene: TRBD2
j_gene: TRBJ2-1
v_gene: TRBV27
abundance: NA
CDR3nt: TGTGCCAGCAGCCGTGGGACTAGCGGGACCGAACACCAGTTCTTC
CDR3aa: CASSRGTSGTEHQFF

d_gene: NA
j_gene: TRBJ2-1
v_gene: TRBV29-1
abundance: NA
CDR3nt: TGCAGCGTCTGCTTTCTCGGAAACTACTACAATGAGCAGTTCTTC
CDR3aa: CSVCFLGNYYNEQFF

d_gene: NA
j_gene: TRBJ2-2
v_gene: TRBV19
abundance: many
CDR3nt: TGTGCCAGTAGTATGGGTCGGGAAACCGGGGAGCTGTTTTTT
CDR3aa: CASSMGRETGELFF

d_gene: NA
j_gene: TRBJ2-7
v_gene: TRBV4-1
abundance: NA
CDR3nt: TGCGCCAGCAGCCAAGGAGTGGGAGCGAGTTTCCGCGAGCAGTACTTC
CDR3aa: CASSQGVGASFREQYF

d_gene: NA
j_gene: TRBJ2-1
v_gene: TRBV6-1
abundance: NA
CDR3nt: TGTGCCAGCAGGGGCGCCCCGGGATCCTACAATGAGCAGTTCTTC
CDR3aa: CASRGAPGSYNEQFF

d_gene: TRBD2
j_gene: TRBJ2-7
v_gene: TRBV7-9
abundance: NA
CDR3nt: TGTGCCAGCAATCGGGAGGGACGCTCCTACGAGCAGTACTTC
CDR3aa: CASNREGRSYEQYF

d_gene: NA
j_gene: TRBJ1-1
v_gene: TRBV11-1
abundance: few
CDR3nt: TGTGCCAGCAGCGGGCTCCTCACTGAAGCTTTCTTT
CDR3aa: CASSGLLTEAFF

d_gene: NA
j_gene: TRBJ1-5
v_gene: TRBV19
abundance: NA
CDR3nt: TGTGCCTGTAGCAGATATAGCAATCAGCCCCAGCATTTT
CDR3aa: CACSRYSNQPQHF

d_gene: NA
j_gene: TRBJ2-7
v_gene: TRBV7-9
abundance: NA
CDR3nt: TGTGCCAGCAGCACAGACCGGGCCCACTACGAGCAGTACTTC
CDR3aa: CASSTDRAHYEQYF

d_gene: TRBD1
j_gene: TRBJ1-5
v_gene: TRBV15
abundance: NA
CDR3nt: TGTGCCACCAGCCCGCGGACAGGTCCCAATCAGCCCCAGCATTTT
CDR3aa: CATSPRTGPNQPQHF

d_gene: NA
j_gene: TRBJ1-1
v_gene: TRBV6-1
abundance: NA
CDR3nt: TGTGCCAGCAGTAAGGTTGGGGTCATGAACACTGAAGCTTTCTTT
CDR3aa: CASSKVGVMNTEAFF

d_gene: TRBD2
j_gene: TRBJ2-1
v_gene: TRBV5-1
abundance: NA
CDR3nt: TGCGCCAGCAGCCCAACTAGCGGGGTATCCTACAATGAGCAGTTCTTC
CDR3aa: CASSPTSGVSYNEQFF

d_gene: NA
j_gene: TRBJ2-4
v_gene: TRBV7-9
abundance: NA
CDR3nt: TGTGCCAGCAGCTCTCGGACGGCATCCAAAAACATTCAGTACTTC
CDR3aa: CASSSRTASKNIQYF

d_gene: NA
j_gene: TRBJ1-5
v_gene: TRBV15
abundance: NA
CDR3nt: TGTGCCACCAGCAGAGATGGGGATCAGCCCCAGCATTTT
CDR3aa: CATSRDGDQPQHF

d_gene: NA
j_gene: TRBJ1-4
v_gene: TRBV18
abundance: NA
CDR3nt: TGTGCCAGCTCACAGGGGGGAGGGGCCCCGAGGGAAAAACTGTTTTTT
CDR3aa: CASSQGGGAPREKLFF

d_gene: NA
j_gene: TRBJ2-7
v_gene: TRBV2
abundance: NA
CDR3nt: TGTGCCAGCAGTGAATTGTTGGGCGGCTACGAGCAGTACTTC
CDR3aa: CASSELLGGYEQYF

d_gene: NA
j_gene: TRBJ1-1
v_gene: TRBV1
abundance: NA
CDR3nt: TGCACCAGCAGCCAACCGGACAGGGCCCGGAGGTACACTGAAGCTTTCTTT
CDR3aa: CTSSQPDRARRYTEAFF

d_gene: TRBD1
j_gene: TRBJ2-3
v_gene: TRBV27
abundance: NA
CDR3nt: TGTGCCAGCGCCACCCATACTGACAGGGTGTCTAGCACAGATACGCAGTATTTT
CDR3aa: CASATHTDRVSSTDTQYF

d_gene: NA
j_gene: TRBJ2-7
v_gene: TRBV4-3
abundance: NA
CDR3nt: TGCGCCAGCAGCCAAAGTATACGTGGGGATCCCTACGAGCAGTACTTC
CDR3aa: CASSQSIRGDPYEQYF

d_gene: TRBD1
j_gene: TRBJ1-2
v_gene: TRBV27
abundance: NA
CDR3nt: TGTGCCAGCAGTTTAGGACAGGTCCCCTACTATGGCTACACCTTC
CDR3aa: CASSLGQVPYYGYTF

d_gene: TRBD1
j_gene: TRBJ2-7
v_gene: TRBV11-1
abundance: NA
CDR3nt: TGTGCCAGCAGCTTAGCGTTCCAGGGGGCATACGAGCAGTACTTC
CDR3aa: CASSLAFQGAYEQYF

d_gene: TRBD2
j_gene: TRBJ2-5
v_gene: TRBV7-2
abundance: NA
CDR3nt: TGTGCCAGCAGCCGGGGACTAGCGGGAGTACGAGAGACCCAGTACTTC
CDR3aa: CASSRGLAGVRETQYF

d_gene: TRBD1
j_gene: TRBJ2-5
v_gene: TRBV9
abundance: once
CDR3nt: TGTGCCAGCAGCGTAGGTAGGGACAGGGGCGAGACCCAGTACTTC
CDR3aa: CASSVGRDRGETQYF

d_gene: TRBD1
j_gene: TRBJ2-2
v_gene: TRBV7-8
abundance: NA
CDR3nt: TGTGCCAGCAGCTTACGGACAGGGGGAATCACCGGGGAGCTGTTTTTT
CDR3aa: CASSLRTGGITGELFF

d_gene: NA
j_gene: TRBJ1-1
v_gene: TRBV4-1
abundance: NA
CDR3nt: TGCGCCAGCAGCCAATCGGTCGGGGAGTGGGCCACTGAAGCTTTCTTT
CDR3aa: CASSQSVGEWATEAFF